This T cell receptor beta chain was observed in a study of T cell repertoires in cytomegalovirus infection (dated by TCRdb to between 2017 and 2020). About the full investigation: Donor HLA type was relevant to the analysis, because carriage of CMV infection together with the matching HLA type was indicated by public TCR beta signatures. Study-level results and caveats: The ex vivo response was dominated by HLA-C-restricted CMV-specific TCR beta clonotypes, which also provided the single most frequent clonotype in two of eight donors. In both this cohort and an independent roughly 350-donor cohort, the cumulative frequency of public TCR beta family members distinguished carriers of CMV infection plus the relevant HLA type.

From the germline V gene, CDR1 is MDHEN and CDR2 is SYDVKM. At the junction V is shortened by 2 bases and J by 6 bases, with 14 bases in between. The CDR3 numbers 15 residues from cysteine through phenylalanine. The only DNA kept is the CDR3, 45 bases in frame from the first base. This clonotype was picked up a small number of times. Its antigen has not been determined. No much larger clone exists at a distance of one base, and base qualities are not known. Sequencer: Illumina HiSeq 1500. TCRdb reran the public reads through fastp at Q25 and MiXCR, keeping productive beta chains. Here each entry gathers all rows of one CDR3 protein and keeps the most common genes and DNA. The sample data list some 200,000 distinct CDR3 sequences, and 8.5% to 10% of these were observed just once. Approximately 4.2% of the sample rests with the top ten.

This receptor chain uses TRBV28 and TRBJ1-5; the D segment could be TRBD1, given 6 matching bases. Sequenced: PBMCs. The TCR comes from a human donor in good health (CMV status not recorded). Some clones in this sample may be carry-over from other donors' samples. At the DNA level, the sequence is TGTGCCAGCAGTTTACGAGGGGGGCTGGGTCAGCCCCAGCATTTT. The encoded protein is CASSLRGGLGQPQHF.